The 27 T cell receptor beta chains in this list originate from one sample, sequenced in a study of cytomegalovirus exposure and HLA in healthy donors. PCR was performed using 60 Vbeta and 13 Jbeta primers. Only in-frame clones appear in the TCRdb table, and some are missing; sequencing was by immunoSEQ multiplex PCR. In the table there are about 120,000 clones, less than 85% of which are singletons. Sequenced material: PBMCs. Every receptor here comes from a female donor in good health and CMV-seronegative.

The chain links TRBV5-6 to TRBJ2-7; 8 positions match TRBD1. After removal of 1 base from V and 2 bases from J, the junction contained 14 bases not matched to a gene. Germline CDR1 and CDR2: SGHDT and YYEEEE. The CDR3 spans 18 residues. CDR3 region: CASSLMSPPGQDAYEQYF. In DNA, the CDR3 is TGTGCCAGCAGCTTGATGTCCCCACCGGGACAGGACGCCTACGAGCAGTACTTC.

V gene TRBV10-3 combines with J gene TRBJ1-1; 11 bases agree with TRBD1. Germline V gene sequence: CDR1 ENHRY, CDR2 SYGVKD. There are 14 residues in the CDR3. V shed 10 bases and J 7 bases; nucleotides not matched to a gene: 11. The CDR3 sequence: CATGTGGSMGEAFF. The CDR3 DNA reads TGTGCCACCGGGACAGGGGGATCGATGGGTGAAGCTTTCTTT.

The chain has TRBV4-1 and TRBJ1-2, with 9 bases identical to TRBD1. This CDR3 has 16 residues. V was pared by 3 bases and J by 4 bases, with 9 bases of the junction left unmatched. Germline V lookup: CDR1 MGHRA, CDR2 YSYEKL. CDR3 coding DNA: TGCGCCAGCAGCCAGGACAGGGGCGGGATGGGCTATGGCTACACCTTC. Its protein is CASSQDRGGMGYGYTF.

V and J are TRBV5-1 and TRBJ2-3, with 8 bases identical to TRBD2. V lost 4 bases and J lost 3; bases outside the gene matches: 7. The germline CDR1 and CDR2 sequences are SGHRS and YFSETQ. CDR3 size: 15 residues. Here the CDR3 DNA reads TGCGCCAGCAGCCCGTCGGGAGGGCGGACAGATACGCAGTATTTT. Translating it yields CASSPSGGRTDTQYF.

This chain links TRBV6-1 with TRBJ2-3, with D possibly being TRBD1 (5 bases). The CDR3 is 14 residues long. Germline V gives CDR1 MNHNS, CDR2 SASEGT. V gave up 9 bases and J gave up 2 bases, with 15 bases separating them. The CDR3 DNA sequence: TGTGCCAGTGAACGGTCCAGGGCCACAGATACGCAGTATTTT. This encodes CASERSRATDTQYF.

The chain links TRBV6-1 to TRBJ2-7, with 8 positions matching TRBD1. The V gene end was trimmed by 6 bases and the J gene end by 2 bases; junction bases not matched to a gene: 3. CDR3 length: 13 residues. Germline CDR1 is MNHNS and CDR2 is SASEGT. The CDR3 DNA follows: TGTGCCAGCAGGGGACAGGCGCCCTACGAGCAGTACTTC. Its translation is CASRGQAPYEQYF.

The chain employs TRBV4-2 and TRBJ2-3; weak D call: TRBD2 (5 bases). Germline lookup yields CDR1 LGHNA and CDR2 YNFKEQ. This CDR3 has 13 amino acids. Trimming removed 5 bases from V and 4 bases from J, with 10 bases in between. The chain's CDR3 is CASSFGLSDTQYF. The DNA of the CDR3 is TGTGCCAGCAGCTTCGGACTCTCAGATACGCAGTATTTT.

The rearrangement links TRBV6-1 to TRBJ2-5; possibly TRBD1 for D (6 bases). The DNA end lines up better with TRBJ2-7; the J call may be wrong. In germline, CDR1 is MNHNS, CDR2 SASEGT. The CDR3 runs to 15 residues. In DNA form, the CDR3 reads TGTGCCAGCAGTGAAGAGGTGACAGGCTTCTACGAGCAGTACTTC. The encoded protein is CASSEEVTGFYEQYF.

The chain joins TRBV4-2 to TRBJ2-1; TRBD2 matches 9 bases. This CDR3 has 15 amino acids. Germline-derived CDR1 and CDR2 are LGHNA and YNFKEQ. V was clipped by 4 bases and J by 12 bases; unmatched bases: 13. CDR3 residues: CASSPAASGVGGQFF. The CDR3 nucleotides read TGTGCCAGCAGCCCCGCGGCTAGCGGGGTGGGGGGGCAGTTCTTC.

The CDR3 nucleotides are TGTGCCAGTAGTACCCCTTGGACAGGGGCGAACACTGAAGCTTTCTTT. As protein: CASSTPWTGANTEAFF. This rearrangement joins TRBV19 to TRBJ1-1, with TRBD1 matching 9 bases. CDR1 is LNHDA and CDR2 is SQIVND in the germline V gene (reference sequence). Unmatched junction bases numbered 7, after V lost 4 bases and J lost 1 base. The CDR3 runs 16 residues.

The chain recombines TRBV2 with TRBJ2-1; 10 bases are a match to TRBD2. J gave up 15 bases and V 4 bases, and 3 bases lay outside the gene matches. The CDR3 runs to 11 residues. The germline gives CDR1 SNHLY, CDR2 FYNNEI. The CDR3 protein is CASSASGSPFF. The CDR3 nucleotides read TGTGCCAGCAGTGCTAGCGGGAGTCCGTTCTTC.

The J gene is TRBJ2-1, the V gene TRBV28, with D possibly being TRBD2 (6 bases). Germline loops: CDR1 MDHEN, CDR2 SYDVKM. The CDR3 extends over 14 amino acids. Trimming shortened V by 5 bases and J by 9 bases, and 17 bases separated the two germline ends. CDR3: CASSRGLPGAEQFF. The CDR3, as DNA: TGTGCCAGCAGTCGGGGACTCCCCGGTGCTGAGCAGTTCTTC.

The V and J genes are TRBV30 and TRBJ1-6; 8 bases are a match to TRBD1. Germline V gene lookup returns CDR1 GTSNPN and CDR2 SVGIG (reference sequence). The CDR3 has 14 residues. J was trimmed by 10 bases and V by 2 bases; bases with no gene match: 7. The CDR3 loop is CAWSLQGVRSPLHF. In DNA, the CDR3 is TGTGCCTGGAGTCTACAGGGGGTCCGCTCACCCCTCCACTTT.

This clone was observed a handful of times. The rearrangement uses TRBV7-9 and TRBJ2-2; D perhaps matches TRBD2 (5 bases). The CDR3 runs to 15 residues. V shed 1 base and J shed 1 base, with 7 bases lying between them. From germline, CDR1 is SEHNR and CDR2 FQNEAQ (reference sequence). CDR3 protein: CASSLGGRNTGELFF. CDR3 nucleotide sequence: TGTGCCAGCAGCTTAGGCGGGCGGAACACCGGGGAGCTGTTTTTT.

The chain combines TRBV27 with TRBJ2-1, with TRBD1 as a possible D gene (5 bases). V lost 1 base and J 6 bases, leaving 25 bases between the germline ends. The CDR3 covers 19 residues. Germline V gene data show CDR1 as MNHEY and CDR2 as SMNVEV (reference sequence). The CDR3 sequence: CASSLLSGFSPLYRNEQFF. DNA of the CDR3: TGTGCCAGCAGTTTATTATCAGGGTTTAGTCCTCTGTATCGCAATGAGCAGTTCTTC.

The V call is TRBV13, the J call TRBJ1-2; D remains unclear. V dropped 2 bases and J dropped 7 bases, with 23 bases sitting between them. Germline CDR1 reads PRHDT; CDR2 reads FYEKMQ (reference sequence). This CDR3 has 17 residues. Here the CDR3 reads CASSLREQLWALSGYTF. DNA for the CDR3: TGTGCCAGCAGCTTACGGGAACAGCTATGGGCCCTTTCTGGCTACACCTTC.

The rearrangement links TRBV7-9 to TRBJ1-1; 10 bases agree with TRBD1. CDR1 is SEHNR, CDR2 FQNEAQ, per germline (reference sequence). This CDR3 is 13 amino acids long. V trimming: 8 bases; J trimming: 6 bases; junction bases outside the gene matches: 6. CDR3 sequence: CASRQGASAEAFF. The CDR3 coding sequence is TGTGCCAGCCGACAGGGGGCGTCGGCTGAAGCTTTCTTT.

Here the CDR3 DNA reads TGTGCCAGCTCACCCCCGGGACAGGGAGACGAAAAACTGTTTTTT. Amino acids: CASSPPGQGDEKLFF. This rearrangement joins TRBV18 to TRBJ1-4; 9 nucleotides match TRBD1. The CDR3 is 15 residues long. Germline values: CDR1 KGHSH, CDR2 LQKENI. V lost 3 bases to trimming and J lost 8 bases; unmatched junction nucleotides: 7.

The J gene is TRBJ2-1, the V gene TRBV4-2; TRBD2 matches at 9 bases. The CDR3 has 16 residues. J was trimmed by 4 bases and V by 0 bases; bases with no gene match: 4. In germline, CDR1 is LGHNA, CDR2 YNFKEQ. The CDR3 here is CASSQEVSGGYNEQFF. The CDR3 coding sequence is TGTGCCAGCAGCCAAGAGGTCAGCGGGGGGTACAATGAGCAGTTCTTC.

CDR3 nucleotide sequence: TGCAGCGTTGTACAGGGGGCAGGAGCTTTCTTT. This codes for CSVVQGAGAFF. The chain has TRBV29-1 and TRBJ1-1, with TRBD1 matching 9 bases. Germline assignment: CDR1 SQVTM and CDR2 ANQGSEA. The CDR3 is made up of 11 amino acids. J lost 10 bases, V lost 4 bases, and 4 bases had no gene match.

This clone occurred a few times. This chain connects TRBV7-3 to TRBJ2-2, with 7 bases fitting TRBD1. This CDR3 comprises 14 residues. CDR1 and CDR2 from the germline V gene are SGHTA and FQGTGA. Losses at the gene ends were 5 bases for V and 6 bases for J; bases not matched to a gene: 6. The CDR3 sequence: CASSQPDRAGELFF. The CDR3 nucleotides read TGTGCCAGCAGCCAGCCCGACAGGGCCGGGGAGCTGTTTTTT.

This clone showed up just once. The genes are TRBV7-9 and TRBJ1-6; no definite D call. CDR3 length: 13 residues. Germline V lookup: CDR1 SEHNR, CDR2 FQNEAQ (reference sequence). The V gene lost 1 base and the J gene lost 6 bases, with 4 bases spanning the gap. The CDR3 DNA reads TGTGCCAGCAGCTTAGGGGCTAATTCACCCCTCCACTTT. It yields the protein CASSLGANSPLHF.

The V gene is TRBV21-1, the J gene TRBJ1-6. TRBV21-1 is reported as a pseudogene. The CDR3 length is 18 residues. DNA of the CDR3: TGTGCCAGCAGCAATCGAGGCCGGGCGGGGTCGGGTAATTCACCCCTCCACTTT. Translation: CASSNRGRAGSGNSPLHF.

The gene calls are TRBV5-4 and TRBJ2-5; possibly TRBD1 for D (5 bases). Germline V CDR1 and CDR2: SGHNT, YYREEE (reference sequence). CDR3 size: 14 residues. V lost 0 bases and J 4 bases, leaving 10 bases between the germline ends. The CDR3: CASSLAGQGETQYF. The CDR3 region has the DNA TGTGCCAGCAGCTTGGCCGGGCAGGGAGAGACCCAGTACTTC.

The V gene is TRBV7-3, the J gene TRBJ2-1; TRBD2 agrees at 9 bases. With 2 bases clipped from V and 2 bases from J, the junction kept 7 bases outside the gene matches. Per the germline V gene, CDR1 is SGHTA and CDR2 is FQGTGA. The CDR3 loop spans 17 amino acids. The CDR3 coding sequence is TGTGCCAGCAGCTTATTACCGGCTAGCGGGACCTACAATGAGCAGTTCTTC. Translation gives CASSLLPASGTYNEQFF.

The rearrangement uses TRBV5-1 and TRBJ1-1; no clear D. Germline CDR1 is SGHRS and CDR2 is YFSETQ. V was cut by 4 bases and J by 4 bases, with 8 bases left in between. The CDR3 has 12 residues. CDR3 sequence: CASSESGTEAFF. In DNA, the CDR3 is TGCGCCAGCAGCGAAAGCGGCACTGAAGCTTTCTTT.

This clone has just one count. The genes are TRBV7-3 and TRBJ2-5; 12 bases are shared with TRBD2. V gave up 4 bases and J gave up 5 bases; unmatched junction bases: 5. Germline CDR1 and CDR2: SGHTA and FQGTGA. This CDR3 has 15 amino acids. The CDR3 bases are TGTGCCAGCAGCTCTAGCGGGGGGGCCCGGGAGACCCAGTACTTC. This gives the protein CASSSSGGARETQYF.